This entry describes one TCR beta chain. The data belong to a study of blood T cell repertoires in COVID-19. This CDR3 comprises 15 residues. Between the trimmed V and J ends, which lost 5 bases and 1 base, there was a span of 12 bases. Germline V CDR1 and CDR2: SGHTA, FQGNSA. In the original analysis: Amplification of reference gene primers was used by the study to estimate nucleated cell counts. Here immunoSEQ multiplex PCR was the method, and the copy in TCRdb shows in-frame clones only, minus some. That table furnishes V, J and clone size, whereas the DNA furnished D and trimming. This sample has 99,000 or so clones, with roughly 79% found just once.

This sequence joins TRBV7-2 and TRBJ1-5; the D gene is possibly TRBD1 (6 bases). The sequence was obtained from a woman between 65 and 79 years old with acute or convalescent COVID-19. Sequencing was performed on peripheral blood. CDR3 nucleotides: TGTGCCAGCAGCCCTCTAGGGACAAGCAATCAGCCCCAGCATTTT. Its protein is CASSPLGTSNQPQHF.